This is a list of T cell receptor beta chains from one sample in a study of T cell repertoires in cytomegalovirus infection. No cognate antigen is known for these TCRs. TCRdb re-called the reads with MiXCR, one entry per CDR3 protein. The data contain about 110,000 distinct CDR3 sequences, 25% to 35% of them singletons. This material consisted of CD8+ T cells from cultured PBMCs, taken from culture after CMV antigen stimulation. Receptors originate from a human donor in good health (CMV status not recorded). Some clones in this sample may be carry-over from other donors' samples. The CDR3 runs from the conserved cysteine through the conserved F or W. The D gene is left open where the match is weak. A row's size may be missing; if present it is once, few, many or a size class.

>TRBV10-3|TRBJ1-1|NA|NA
CAISEGRRLNTEAFF
TGTGCCATCAGTGAGGGCAGAAGATTGAACACTGAAGCTTTCTTT
>TRBV20-1|TRBJ2-3|once|TRBD2
CSARAIGLAGGPDTQYF
TGCAGTGCTAGAGCAATTGGACTAGCGGGGGGGCCAGATACGCAGTATTTT
>TRBV15|TRBJ2-7|NA|NA
CATSNSWSYEQYF
TGTGCCACCAGCAATTCTTGGTCCTACGAGCAGTACTTC
>TRBV7-2|TRBJ2-5|many|NA
CASSPAVSGTQYF
TGTGCCAGCAGTCCCGCGGTGTCGGGGACCCAGTACTTC
>TRBV27|TRBJ1-1|many|NA
CASSLRQNTEAFF
TGTGCCAGCAGTTTGAGACAGAACACTGAAGCTTTCTTT
>TRBV6-1|TRBJ1-2|few|NA
CASSEGHPNYGYTF
TGTGCCAGCAGTGAAGGACACCCTAACTATGGCTACACCTTC
>TRBV6-5|TRBJ2-1|few|TRBD2
CASSYELAGYNEQFF
TGTGCCAGCAGTTACGAACTAGCGGGGTACAATGAGCAGTTCTTC
>TRBV7-2|TRBJ1-5|many|NA
CASSLDGGLSNQPQHF
TGTGCCAGCAGCTTAGATGGGGGATTGAGCAATCAGCCCCAGCATTTT
>TRBV27|TRBJ1-2|NA|NA
CASSSQTGGGYTF
TGTGCCAGCAGTTCTCAAACGGGGGGTGGCTACACCTTC
>TRBV2|TRBJ1-1|NA|NA
CASSEVHRTGTSNTEAFF
TGTGCCAGCAGTGAAGTCCATCGAACCGGGACCTCGAACACTGAAGCTTTCTTT
>TRBV11-2|TRBJ2-1|NA|TRBD1
CASSSRGRSSYNEQFF
TGTGCCAGCAGCTCAAGGGGGCGGTCCTCCTACAATGAGCAGTTCTTC
>TRBV27|TRBJ2-3|NA|NA
CASSFSSQGGDTQYF
TGTGCCAGCAGTTTCTCTTCTCAGGGTGGAGATACGCAGTATTTT
>TRBV19|TRBJ2-4|NA|NA
CASSIGGNIQYF
TGTGCCAGTAGTATAGGAGGGAACATTCAGTACTTC
>TRBV11-1|TRBJ2-7|few|NA
CASSLGGHEQYF
TGTGCCAGCAGCTTAGGAGGTCACGAGCAGTACTTC
>TRBV4-1|TRBJ2-3|NA|NA
CASSRGGGTSTDTQYF
TGCGCCAGCAGCCGCGGAGGAGGGACTAGCACAGATACGCAGTATTTT
>TRBV12-3/TRBV12-4|TRBJ1-3|many|NA
CAIRTGNSGNTIYF
TGTGCCATCAGAACAGGAAACTCTGGAAACACCATATATTTT
>TRBV6-6|TRBJ2-7|NA|NA
CASSYSSSSYEQYF
TGTGCCAGCAGTTACTCGAGCAGCTCCTACGAGCAGTACTTC
>TRBV27|TRBJ1-5|NA|TRBD1
CASSLTGQWQPQHF
TGTGCCAGCAGTTTAACGGGACAGTGGCAGCCCCAGCATTTT
>TRBV7-9|TRBJ1-1|NA|NA
CATIGYPVNTEAFF
TGTGCCACAATTGGGTACCCCGTGAACACTGAAGCTTTCTTT
>TRBV11-2|TRBJ1-5|NA|TRBD1
CASSLEGTGGQPQHF
TGTGCCAGCAGCTTAGAAGGGACAGGTGGTCAGCCCCAGCATTTT